A single sample gave rise to the 13 T cell receptor beta chains below, sequenced in a study of blood T cells in healthy people across ages. A second roughly 6 to 11 cycle PCR used barcoded and J-beta primers. Each CDR3 protein gets one entry after TCRdb re-called the 5' RACE reads with MiXCR. The table has hundreds of thousands of distinct CDR3 sequences, under 80% seen once; the top ten hold about a quarter. Sequencing used blood. The receptors derive from a young man in good health.

The chain is built from TRBV29-1 and TRBJ2-5, with TRBD2 identical over 12 bases. J lost 5 bases, V lost 7 bases, and 5 bases had no gene match. There are 13 residues in the CDR3. Germline CDR1 reads SQVTM; CDR2 reads ANQGSEA. The DNA of the CDR3 is TGCAGCGCATCTAGCGGGGGGGACGAGACCCAGTACTTC. This gives the protein CSASSGGDETQYF.

V is TRBV7-9 and J is TRBJ1-5, with 7 bases lining up with TRBD1. Germline CDR1 reads SEHNR; CDR2 reads FQNEAQ (reference sequence). Germline trimming cut 1 base from V and 0 bases from J; bases unmatched to any gene: 12. The CDR3 covers 19 residues. CDR3 DNA: TGTGCCAGCAGCTTAGTGAGTACAGGGGCGAAATATAGCAATCAGCCCCAGCATTTT. Translated: CASSLVSTGAKYSNQPQHF.

The J gene is TRBJ2-3, the V gene TRBV4-3; D is unclear. The CDR3 is made up of 18 amino acids. CDR1 LGHNA and CDR2 YSLEER come from the germline V gene. V was pared by 5 bases and J by 4 bases, with 25 bases between. This CDR3 reads CASSERPLNSYFADTQYF. In DNA, the CDR3 is TGCGCCAGCAGCGAAAGGCCCCTAAACTCCTATTTCGCAGATACGCAGTATTTT.

This clonotype showed up just once. DNA for the CDR3: TGCAGTGCTAATACAGACGGCACAGATACGCAGTATTTT. Amino acid sequence: CSANTDGTDTQYF. This chain links TRBV20-1 with TRBJ2-3; D unclear. The CDR3 covers 13 residues. The V end was cut by 4 bases, the J end by 1 base, with 9 bases between. Germline V CDR1 and CDR2: DFQATT, SNEGSKA (reference sequence).

The chain joins TRBV20-1 to TRBJ2-7; 9 positions agree with TRBD2. J lost 0 bases, V lost 1 base, and 1 base had no gene match. Germline values: CDR1 DFQATT, CDR2 SNEGSKA (reference sequence). CDR3 size: 14 residues. In nucleotides, the CDR3 is TGCAGTGCTAGAGGAGCGGGGGGCTCCTACGAGCAGTACTTC. Its protein is CSARGAGGSYEQYF.

Ten or more counts support this clonotype. J is TRBJ2-1 and V is TRBV2; TRBD1 matches 8 bases. Germline loops: CDR1 SNHLY, CDR2 FYNNEI. Losses at the gene ends were 7 bases for V and 4 bases for J; bases not matched to a gene: 6. The CDR3 totals 14 residues. The CDR3 bases are TGTGCCAGCATCCCCGGACAGGGTTACAATGAGCAGTTCTTC. As protein: CASIPGQGYNEQFF. The complete variable domain, with remaining parts taken from reference TRBV2 and TRBJ2-1, reads EPEVTQTPSHQVTQMGQEVILRCVPISNHLYFYWYRQILGQKVEFLVSFYNNEISEKSEIFDDQFSVERPDGSNFTLKIRSTKLEDSAMYFCASIPGQGYNEQFFGPGTRLTVL.

CDR3: CASRRGVSNQPQHF. The CDR3 nucleotides are TGTGCCAGCAGAAGAGGGGTGAGCAATCAGCCCCAGCATTTT. The rearrangement uses TRBV6-6 and TRBJ1-5; tentative D call: TRBD1 (5 bases). V lost 6 bases to trimming and J lost 1 base, with 10 bases between them. The CDR3 is made up of 14 amino acids. Germline V gene data show CDR1 as MNHNY and CDR2 as SVGAGI (reference sequence).

V is TRBV2 and J is TRBJ1-4; TRBD1 agrees at 9 bases. This CDR3 region has 14 residues. V trimming: 6 bases; J trimming: 5 bases; junction bases outside the gene matches: 4. Germline-derived CDR1 and CDR2 are SNHLY and FYNNEI. CDR3 in amino acids: CASRTGQGNEKLFF. The CDR3, as DNA: TGTGCCAGCAGAACCGGACAGGGGAATGAAAAACTGTTTTTT.

This clonotype was seen a handful of times. The chain employs TRBV20-1 and TRBJ2-1; 8 bases agree with TRBD2. The CDR3 is 14 residues long. CDR1 is DFQATT, CDR2 SNEGSKA, per germline (reference sequence). Germline trimming cut 3 bases from V and 6 bases from J; bases unmatched to any gene: 7. As DNA, the CDR3 is TGCAGTGCTAGTGTCGGGGGGGCCACCAATGAGCAGTTCTTC. Its translation: CSASVGGATNEQFF.

This clonotype has a handful of counts. The chain has TRBV25-1 and TRBJ2-3; no firm D call. This CDR3 has 13 amino acids. Germline CDR1 is MGHDK and CDR2 is SYGVNS. Deletions cut 3 bases from V and 3 bases from J, with 7 bases between. CDR3 in DNA: TGTGCCAGCAGTGATAAGAGAACAGATACGCAGTATTTT. This codes for CASSDKRTDTQYF.

This clonotype was counted a few times. V gene TRBV9 combines with J gene TRBJ2-3, with TRBD2 identical over 12 bases. V was clipped by 3 bases and J by 5 bases; unmatched bases: 4. The CDR3 runs 15 residues. Germline lookup yields CDR1 SGDLS and CDR2 YYNGEE. CDR3 amino acids: CASSASGGAVDTQYF. The CDR3, as DNA: TGTGCCAGCAGCGCTAGCGGGGGGGCGGTAGATACGCAGTATTTT.

V is TRBV15 and J is TRBJ2-1; 10 positions agree with TRBD2. Germline CDR1 and CDR2: LNHNV and YYDKDF (reference sequence). V lost 5 bases and J lost 6; bases outside the gene matches: 7. The CDR3 runs to 15 residues. This CDR3 reads CATSSERGGPNEQFF. CDR3 DNA sequence: TGTGCCACCAGCTCGGAGCGGGGGGGCCCCAATGAGCAGTTCTTC. Complete variable domain (other parts from reference TRBV15 and TRBJ2-1): DAMVIQNPRYQVTQFGKPVTLSCSQTLNHNVMYWYQQKSSQAPKLLFHYYDKDFNNEADTPDNFQSRRPNTSFCFLDIRSPGLGDTAMYLCATSSERGGPNEQFFGPGTRLTVL.

V is TRBV19 and J is TRBJ2-1; D unclear. This CDR3 contains 16 residues. Germline V CDR1 and CDR2: LNHDA, SQIVND (reference sequence). Trimming removed 2 bases at V and 0 bases at J, with 11 bases between. The CDR3 bases are TGTGCCAGTAGTATACGTAGGACCGTCTCCTACAATGAGCAGTTCTTC. Translated: CASSIRRTVSYNEQFF. Full variable domain (missing parts from reference TRBV19 and TRBJ2-1): DGGITQSPKYLFRKEGQNVTLSCEQNLNHDAMYWYRQDPGQGLRLIYYSQIVNDFQKGDIAEGYSVSREKKESFPLTVTSAQKNPTAFYLCASSIRRTVSYNEQFFGPGTRLTVL.